Shown below are 15 T cell receptor beta chains from a single sample sequenced in a study of T cells in Graves' hyperthyroidism and ophthalmopathy. RNA transcripts yielded amplified TCR beta CDR3 regions. HTBI primers were employed in a first-round RT-PCR of the TCR CDR3. One entry per CDR3 protein results from TCRdb running MiXCR on the multiplex PCR reads. Here the sample spans about 740,000 distinct CDR3 sequences, around 13% being singletons. The sample taken for sequencing was blood. These receptors were taken from a woman aged 18-35 years with Graves' hyperthyroidism.

There are a few counts of this clonotype. Here the CDR3 reads CSAGGTSSYNEQFF. CDR3 in DNA: TGCAGTGCAGGCGGGACGAGCTCCTACAATGAGCAGTTCTTC. This chain links TRBV20-1 with TRBJ2-1; perhaps TRBD2 as D (6 bases). V shed 6 bases and J shed 0 bases, with 12 bases lying between them. The CDR3 is 14 residues long. Germline CDR1 reads DFQATT; CDR2 reads SNEGSKA (reference sequence).

This clonotype was seen many times. This rearrangement joins TRBV4-1 to TRBJ2-1; no firm D call. Germline V CDR1 and CDR2: MGHRA, YSYEKL. The CDR3 has 15 amino acids. V dropped 0 bases and J dropped 8 bases, with 14 bases sitting between them. The CDR3 region has the DNA TGCGCCAGCAGCCAAGAACTAAAGTCGCGGCATGAGCAGTTCTTC. Translation: CASSQELKSRHEQFF.

The table lists this clonotype with many counts. The gene calls are TRBV13 and TRBJ2-7; 14 bases match TRBD2. Germline values: CDR1 PRHDT, CDR2 FYEKMQ (reference sequence). Losses at the gene ends were 4 bases for V and 4 bases for J; bases not matched to a gene: 3. The CDR3 consists of 15 residues. The CDR3 DNA is TGTGCCAGCAGCTGGGGGACTAGCGGGAGTTACGAGCAGTACTTC. Its translation: CASSWGTSGSYEQYF.

This clonotype was seen a few times. J is TRBJ2-5 and V is TRBV3-1; tentative D call: TRBD2 (5 bases). V was trimmed by 0 bases and J by 5 bases, leaving 16 bases between them. Per the germline V gene, CDR1 is LGHDT and CDR2 is YNNKEL (reference sequence). This CDR3 has 16 residues. CDR3 DNA sequence: TGTGCCAGCAGCCAAGATTTGCGGAGTCGCGGGGAGACCCAGTACTTC. It is translated as CASSQDLRSRGETQYF.

In its sample, this clonotype was seen a few times. CDR3 in DNA: TGCAGCGTTCTGGGGAGCCTATACAATGAGCAGTTCTTC. This gives the protein CSVLGSLYNEQFF. The chain is built from TRBV29-1 and TRBJ2-1, with a weak D call TRBD2 (5 bases). The V gene's germline CDR1 is SQVTM and CDR2 ANQGSEA. V lost 5 bases, J lost 4 bases, and 12 bases lay in between. The CDR3 consists of 13 residues.

The sample holds a few counts of this clonotype. The chain employs TRBV7-3 and TRBJ2-1; 13 bases are shared with TRBD2. V trimming: 5 bases; J trimming: 6 bases; junction bases outside the gene matches: 4. Germline-derived CDR1 and CDR2 are SGHTA and FQGTGA. The CDR3 consists of 15 residues. The DNA for the CDR3 is TGTGCCAGCAGCCAACTAGCGGGAGGGATCAATGAGCAGTTCTTC. Residues: CASSQLAGGINEQFF.

This clonotype was seen more than once but under ten times. The gene calls are TRBV20-1 and TRBJ1-2, with TRBD1 matching over 8 bases. Germline V gene lookup returns CDR1 DFQATT and CDR2 SNEGSKA (reference sequence). This CDR3 has 14 residues. J gave up 8 bases and V 0 bases, and 8 bases lay outside the gene matches. The CDR3 sequence is CSARDSRGLEGYTF. The CDR3 coding sequence is TGCAGTGCTAGAGACAGCAGGGGGCTGGAGGGCTACACCTTC.

This clonotype was picked up a small number of times. CDR3 sequence (DNA): TGCAGTGCTATAGACAGGATGGGTGAAAAACTGTTTTTT. Translation gives CSAIDRMGEKLFF. J is TRBJ1-4 and V is TRBV20-1, with D perhaps matching TRBD1 (6 bases). CDR1 is DFQATT, CDR2 SNEGSKA, per germline (reference sequence). The CDR3 is 13 residues long. V lost 4 bases and J lost 7, with 13 bases in between.

The chain links TRBV18 to TRBJ2-6; 9 bases map to TRBD1. Per the germline V gene, CDR1 is KGHSH and CDR2 is LQKENI. CDR3 length: 18 residues. V lost 6 bases, J lost 0 bases, and 9 bases stayed unmatched. The CDR3 region has the DNA TGTGCCAGCTCGGCAACGGGACAGGGCCTCTCTGGGGCCAACGTCCTGACTTTC. This codes for CASSATGQGLSGANVLTF. Full variable domain (missing parts from reference TRBV18 and TRBJ2-6): NAGVMQNPRHLVRRRGQEARLRCSPMKGHSHVYWYRQLPEEGLKFMVYLQKENIIDESGMPKERFSAEFPKEGPSILRIQQVVRGDSAAYFCASSATGQGLSGANVLTFGAGSRLTVL.

This sequence joins TRBV25-1 and TRBJ2-3; D is uncertain. Per the germline V gene, CDR1 is MGHDK and CDR2 is SYGVNS. The CDR3 is 15 residues long. The ends were cut back, 3 bases at V and 1 base at J, with 11 bases in the middle. The CDR3 sequence: CASSDPNLGTDTQYF. The DNA of the CDR3 is TGTGCCAGCAGTGACCCCAATTTGGGCACAGATACGCAGTATTTT.

This clonotype was seen more than once but under ten times. The chain is built from TRBV19 and TRBJ1-1; D remains unclear. This CDR3 comprises 11 residues. The V end lost 7 bases, the J end lost 7 bases, and 10 bases lay between the germline ends. Germline V lookup: CDR1 LNHDA, CDR2 SQIVND (reference sequence). The CDR3 reads CASKLQLEAFF. The CDR3 nucleotides are TGTGCCAGTAAGTTGCAGCTTGAAGCTTTCTTT. Full variable domain (remainder filled in from reference TRBV19 and TRBJ1-1): DGGITQSPKYLFRKEGQNVTLSCEQNLNHDAMYWYRQDPGQGLRLIYYSQIVNDFQKGDIAEGYSVSREKKESFPLTVTSAQKNPTAFYLCASKLQLEAFFGQGTRLTVV.

This clonotype was found a few times. The V call is TRBV19, the J call TRBJ2-1; 9 bases fit TRBD1. The V and J ends lost 3 bases and 7 bases, in that order; junction bases with no gene match: 7. The germline CDR1 and CDR2 sequences are LNHDA and SQIVND (reference sequence). This CDR3 is 15 amino acids long. The CDR3, as DNA: TGTGCCAGTAGTATCCCAGGGACAGGGATGAATGAGCAGTTCTTC. Amino acid sequence: CASSIPGTGMNEQFF. Using reference TRBV19 and TRBJ2-1 for the parts outside the CDR3, the full variable domain is DGGITQSPKYLFRKEGQNVTLSCEQNLNHDAMYWYRQDPGQGLRLIYYSQIVNDFQKGDIAEGYSVSREKKESFPLTVTSAQKNPTAFYLCASSIPGTGMNEQFFGPGTRLTVL.

This clonotype was observed at least ten times. This chain connects TRBV4-3 to TRBJ1-5, with TRBD1 matching 10 bases. The CDR3 has 17 amino acids. With 0 bases clipped from V and 4 bases from J, the junction kept 6 bases outside the gene matches. From germline, CDR1 is LGHNA and CDR2 YSLEER. The CDR3 here is CASSQDFRTGGNQPQHF. CDR3 bases: TGCGCCAGCAGCCAAGATTTCCGGACAGGGGGTAATCAGCCCCAGCATTTT.

This clonotype was counted many times. The chain employs TRBV6-2 or TRBV6-3 and TRBJ1-2; no clear D. CDR3 size: 13 residues. Deletions cut 6 bases from V and 4 bases from J, with 12 bases between. Germline V gene sequence: CDR1 MNHEY, CDR2 SVGEGT. CDR3 coding DNA: TGTGCCAGCAGAAAGGGCGGACCCTATGGCTACACCTTC. This translates into CASRKGGPYGYTF.

The rearrangement links TRBV4-1 to TRBJ2-7, with 11 bases that match TRBD1. CDR3 length: 17 residues. Germline CDR1 is MGHRA and CDR2 is YSYEKL. The trim removed 6 bases at V and 0 bases at J, leaving 10 bases unmatched. DNA for the CDR3: TGCGCCAGCAGTCGCCGGGACAGGGGGGATAGCTCCTACGAGCAGTACTTC. Protein sequence: CASSRRDRGDSSYEQYF.